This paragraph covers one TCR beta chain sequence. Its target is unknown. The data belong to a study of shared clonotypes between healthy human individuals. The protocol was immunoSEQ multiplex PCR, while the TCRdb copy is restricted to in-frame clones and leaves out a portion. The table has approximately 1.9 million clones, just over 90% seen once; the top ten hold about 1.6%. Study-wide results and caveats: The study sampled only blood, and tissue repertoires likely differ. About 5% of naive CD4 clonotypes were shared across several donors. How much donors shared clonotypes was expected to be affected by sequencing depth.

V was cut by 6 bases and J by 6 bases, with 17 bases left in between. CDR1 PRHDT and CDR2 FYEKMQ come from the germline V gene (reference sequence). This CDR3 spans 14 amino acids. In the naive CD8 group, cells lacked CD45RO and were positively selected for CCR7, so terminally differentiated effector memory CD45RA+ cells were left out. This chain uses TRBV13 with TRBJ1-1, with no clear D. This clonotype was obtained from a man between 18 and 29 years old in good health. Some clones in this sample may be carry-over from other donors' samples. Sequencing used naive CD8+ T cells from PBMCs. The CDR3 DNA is TGTGCCAGCAGACGATTCGGACGTCAGTCTGAAGCTTTCTTT. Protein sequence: CASRRFGRQSEAFF.